Described below is a single TCR beta chain sequence and its context. This receptor's antigen is unknown. Base qualities are not at hand, and no much larger clone is one base apart. This sample was taken from a study of STAT3 mutations in large granular lymphocyte leukemia (dated by TCRdb to about 2019). With regard to the full study: In roughly half of the longitudinally sequenced T-LGLL patients, canonical activating STAT3 mutations were detected. Over half of the T-LGLL patients were given one or more immunosuppressive therapy regimens, and 40% of the treated patients had a hematologic response. Patients with T-cell large granular lymphocyte leukemia underwent serial deep sequencing of TCRbeta CDR3 and STAT3 to reconstruct clonal hierarchy and dynamics. From an initial cohort of approximately 200 LGL patients, some 17 representative T-LGLL cases were chosen for longitudinal sequencing of TCRbeta and STAT3. As controls, the study also included longitudinal sequencing of a couple of patients with natural killer LGL leukemia. Patients were sequenced at over 3 time points on average, with the number of samplings per patient ranging from 2 to 8. Overall results and qualifications from the work: Persisting codominant clonotypes in some patients meant a small but highly pathogenic clone may have been missed. Variable intervals between samplings and differing treatment regimens complicated linking therapy response to changes in TCR clonal burden. Because no samples were available when a clone first appeared, clonal expansion was inferred from samplings taken at other points. All T-LGLL patients had at least one immunodominant TCRbeta clonotype, and roughly half had multiple immunodominant subclonotypes. Several patients had a dominant TCR clone burden greater than the STAT3 mutant burden, which suggests that the STAT3 mutation arose secondarily within a clone that had already expanded. In 6 of 18 patients, TCR clonotype switching occurred after therapy, and every newly emerging clone was STAT3 wild type.

DNA was extracted from blood mononuclear cells, with the same DNA used for both TCR and STAT3 sequencing. The CDR3, from cysteine to phenylalanine, totals 15 residues. CDR3 DNA is the only sequence kept; it has 45 bases, read in frame from the first base. The CDR1 and CDR2 encoded by the germline V gene (reference sequence) are GTSNPN and SVGIG. V loses 4 bases, J loses 0 bases, and the germline ends lie 15 bases apart. TCRbeta libraries were sequenced on an Illumina MiSeq, averaging about 40,773 productive templates per sample. The immunoSEQ assay, which uses multiplex PCR amplification, was used to generate TCRbeta CDR3 libraries. The study's own analysis went as follows. Following a previously defined approach, repertoire diversity was calculated, and values close to 0 point to extremely monoclonal samples. The source is immuneACCESS, and TCRdb retained only in-frame sequences with V and J called. Part of the clones is not carried over; for the studies checked, unresolved V genes explain less than half of this, and the remainder is unexplained. The V and J calls and clone size come from that table; D and trimming were worked out from the DNA. For this sample there are over 5,000 clones; 85% to 95% appear just once. 25% to 40% of the sample is held by the ten biggest clonotypes.

Recombination joined TRBV30 with TRBJ1-1; the D gene is unclear. Material: peripheral blood mononuclear cells. The sequence was collected from a man between 60 and 75 years old with T-cell large granular lymphocyte leukemia. Some clones in this sample may be carry-over from other donors' samples. The age is the age at diagnosis. The sequenced DNA is TGTGCCTGGAACGCTGAATCGAGGATGAACACTGAAGCTTTCTTT. Its protein reads: CAWNAESRMNTEAFF.